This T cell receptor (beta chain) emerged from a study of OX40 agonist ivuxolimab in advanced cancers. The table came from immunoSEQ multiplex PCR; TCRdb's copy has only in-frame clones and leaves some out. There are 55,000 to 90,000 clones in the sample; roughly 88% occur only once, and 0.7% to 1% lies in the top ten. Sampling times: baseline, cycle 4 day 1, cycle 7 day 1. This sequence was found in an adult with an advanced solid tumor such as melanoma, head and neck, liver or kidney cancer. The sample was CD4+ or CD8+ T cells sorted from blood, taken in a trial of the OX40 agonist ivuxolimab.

The chain's CDR3 is CASTQGAQRTGELFF. As DNA, the CDR3 is TGTGCCAGCACCCAGGGGGCGCAAAGAACCGGGGAGCTGTTTTTT. The chain carries TRBV9 and TRBJ2-2; 8 positions agree with TRBD1. CDR1 is SGDLS and CDR2 is YYNGEE in the germline V gene. CDR3 length: 15 residues. V lost 6 bases and J lost 5; bases outside the gene matches: 9.